This TCR beta chain comes out of a study of shared clonotypes between healthy human individuals. Assay used: immunoSEQ multiplex PCR; TCRdb lists only in-frame clones, some missing. The table lists 1,500,000 or so clones, roughly 96% of them singletons, with about 1.2% in the top ten. Concerning this clone: The identical CDR3 is also encoded by other nucleotide sequences in the sample.

V was trimmed by 0 bases and J by 4 bases, leaving 10 bases between them. Per germline, CDR1 MRHNA and CDR2 SNTAGT. The CDR3 totals 15 residues. The origin of this receptor is a man aged 30-40 years in good health. V is TRBV6-4 and J is TRBJ2-1; D may be TRBD2 (5 bases). The sequenced sample consisted of naive CD4+ T cells sorted from blood. The sample's subset: CD45RA+ positively selected. CDR3 loop: CASSDSTSGYNEQFF. The CDR3, as DNA: TGTGCCAGCAGTGACTCTACTAGTGGGTACAATGAGCAGTTCTTC.